The T cell receptor (beta chain) described here comes from a study of spatial heterogeneity in lung cancer. Time point given: blood at routine non-recurrence follow-up after resection. The authors sequenced whole RNA from tumor, nontumor lung or frozen PBMC without sorting. MiXCR, run by TCRdb on the 5' RACE reads, gives a single entry per CDR3 protein. This table holds about 52,000 distinct CDR3 sequences, roughly 7.4% found once. The sample holds many counts of this clonotype. Looked up from germline, CDR1 is SGHAT and CDR2 is FQNNGV. This CDR3 is built from 15 residues. The V gene lost 2 bases and the J gene lost 1 base, with 12 bases spanning the gap.

This sequence joins TRBV11-2 and TRBJ2-7, with D possibly matching TRBD1 (5 bases). This clonotype was sampled from a female donor with early-stage non-small cell lung cancer. This specimen was PBMCs, taken at follow-up. The CDR3 loop reads CASSLSPGISYEQYF. CDR3 DNA: TGTGCCAGCAGCTTATCCCCAGGGATATCCTACGAGCAGTACTTC.